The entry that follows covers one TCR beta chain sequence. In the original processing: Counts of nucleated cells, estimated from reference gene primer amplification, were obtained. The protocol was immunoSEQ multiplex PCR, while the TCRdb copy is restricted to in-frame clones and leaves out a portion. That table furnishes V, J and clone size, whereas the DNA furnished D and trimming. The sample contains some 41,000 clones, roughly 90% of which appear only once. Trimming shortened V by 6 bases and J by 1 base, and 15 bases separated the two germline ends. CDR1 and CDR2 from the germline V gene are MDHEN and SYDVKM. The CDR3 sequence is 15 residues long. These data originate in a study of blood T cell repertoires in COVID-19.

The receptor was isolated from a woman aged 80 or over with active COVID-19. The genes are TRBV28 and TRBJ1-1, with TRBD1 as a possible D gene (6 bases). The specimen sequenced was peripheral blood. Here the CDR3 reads CASRLGGGENTEAFF. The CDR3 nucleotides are TGTGCCAGCAGGCTGGGCGGGGGCGAGAACACTGAAGCTTTCTTT. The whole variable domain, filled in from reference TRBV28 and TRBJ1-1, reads DVKVTQSSRYLVKRTGEKVFLECVQDMDHENMFWYRQDPGLGLRLIYFSYDVKMKEKGDIPEGYSVSREKKERFSLILESASTNQTSMYLCASRLGGGENTEAFFGQGTRLTVV.